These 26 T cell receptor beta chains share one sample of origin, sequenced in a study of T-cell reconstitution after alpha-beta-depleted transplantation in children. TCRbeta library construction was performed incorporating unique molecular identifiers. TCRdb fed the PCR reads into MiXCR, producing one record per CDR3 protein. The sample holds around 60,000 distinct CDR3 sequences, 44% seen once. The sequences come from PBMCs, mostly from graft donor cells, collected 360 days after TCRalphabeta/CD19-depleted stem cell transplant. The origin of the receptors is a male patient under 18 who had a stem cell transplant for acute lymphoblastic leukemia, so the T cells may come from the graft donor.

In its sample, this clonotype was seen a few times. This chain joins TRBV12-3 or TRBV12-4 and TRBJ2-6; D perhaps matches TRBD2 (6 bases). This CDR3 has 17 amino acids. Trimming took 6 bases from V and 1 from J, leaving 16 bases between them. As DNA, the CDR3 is TGTGCCAGCAGCCCCCGCGGAGGGTCGTCTGGGGCCAACGTCCTGACTTTC. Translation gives CASSPRGGSSGANVLTF.

DNA for the CDR3: TGCGCCAGCAGCTTGGACAGGGCCGGGAACACTGAAGCTTTCTTT. Protein: CASSLDRAGNTEAFF. This chain uses TRBV5-1 with TRBJ1-1; weak D call: TRBD1 (6 bases). The CDR3 has 15 residues. Germline V lookup: CDR1 SGHRS, CDR2 YFSETQ. With 0 bases removed from V and 1 base from J, the gap between germline ends came to 10 bases.

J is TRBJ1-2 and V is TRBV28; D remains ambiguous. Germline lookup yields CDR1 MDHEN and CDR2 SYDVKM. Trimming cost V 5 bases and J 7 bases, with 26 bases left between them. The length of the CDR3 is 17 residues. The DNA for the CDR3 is TGTGCCAGCAGTCCGCCCTTCCTCAGCCGTTGGGGTGGTGGCTACACCTTC. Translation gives CASSPPFLSRWGGGYTF.

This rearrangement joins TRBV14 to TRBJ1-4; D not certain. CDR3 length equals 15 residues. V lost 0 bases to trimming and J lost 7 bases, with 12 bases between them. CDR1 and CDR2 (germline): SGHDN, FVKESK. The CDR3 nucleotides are TGTGCCAGCAGCCAAGATCTGGGTTCCGTTGAAAAACTGTTTTTT. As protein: CASSQDLGSVEKLFF.

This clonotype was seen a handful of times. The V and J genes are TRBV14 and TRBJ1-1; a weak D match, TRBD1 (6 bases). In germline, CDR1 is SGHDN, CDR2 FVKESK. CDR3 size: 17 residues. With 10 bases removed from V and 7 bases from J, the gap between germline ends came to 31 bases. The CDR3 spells CANPVGGRWKSECEAFF. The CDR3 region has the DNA TGTGCCAACCCGGTCGGGGGGCGTTGGAAGTCCGAATGTGAAGCTTTCTTT.

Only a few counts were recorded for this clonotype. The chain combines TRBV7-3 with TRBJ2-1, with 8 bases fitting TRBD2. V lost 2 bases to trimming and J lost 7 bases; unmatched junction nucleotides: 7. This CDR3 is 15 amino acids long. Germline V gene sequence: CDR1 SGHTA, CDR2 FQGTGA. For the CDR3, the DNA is TGTGCCAGCAGCTTAGTACTAGCGGCCTTTAATGAGCAGTTCTTC. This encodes CASSLVLAAFNEQFF.

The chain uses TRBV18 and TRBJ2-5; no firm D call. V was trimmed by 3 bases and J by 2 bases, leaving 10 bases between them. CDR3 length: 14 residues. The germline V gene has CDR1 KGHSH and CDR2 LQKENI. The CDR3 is CASSPPKPQETQYF. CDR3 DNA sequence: TGTGCCAGCTCACCCCCCAAACCGCAAGAGACCCAGTACTTC.

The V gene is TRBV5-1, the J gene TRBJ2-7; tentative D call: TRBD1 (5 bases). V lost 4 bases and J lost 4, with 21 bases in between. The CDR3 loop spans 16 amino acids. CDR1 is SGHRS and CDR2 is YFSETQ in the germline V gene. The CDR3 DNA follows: TGCGCCAGCAGCCTCACAGGATCGGATTTTATGTACGAGCAGTACTTC. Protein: CASSLTGSDFMYEQYF.

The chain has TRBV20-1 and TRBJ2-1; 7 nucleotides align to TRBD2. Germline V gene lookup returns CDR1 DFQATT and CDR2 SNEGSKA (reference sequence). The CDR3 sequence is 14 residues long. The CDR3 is CSLRDYRLGNEQFF. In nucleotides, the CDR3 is TGCAGCCTCCGGGACTATCGATTAGGGAATGAGCAGTTCTTC.

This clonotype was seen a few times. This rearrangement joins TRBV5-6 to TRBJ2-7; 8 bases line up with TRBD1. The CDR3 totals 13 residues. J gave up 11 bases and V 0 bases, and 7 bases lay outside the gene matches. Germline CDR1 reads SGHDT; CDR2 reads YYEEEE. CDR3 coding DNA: TGTGCCAGCAGCTTGGTGGAAACAGGGGGGAAGTACTTC. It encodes CASSLVETGGKYF.

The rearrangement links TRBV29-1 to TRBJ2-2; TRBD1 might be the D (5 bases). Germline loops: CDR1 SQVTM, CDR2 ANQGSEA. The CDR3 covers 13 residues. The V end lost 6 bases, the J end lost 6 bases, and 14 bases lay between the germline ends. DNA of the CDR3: TGCAGCGTGTTCAGGGATCAGTCCGGGGAGCTGTTTTTT. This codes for CSVFRDQSGELFF.

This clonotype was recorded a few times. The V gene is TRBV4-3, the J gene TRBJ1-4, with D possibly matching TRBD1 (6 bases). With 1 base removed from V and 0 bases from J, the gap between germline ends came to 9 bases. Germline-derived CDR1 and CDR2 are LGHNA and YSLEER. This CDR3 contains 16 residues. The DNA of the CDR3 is TGCGCCAGCAGCCAAGCCCCAGGGGCAACTAATGAAAAACTGTTTTTT. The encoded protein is CASSQAPGATNEKLFF.

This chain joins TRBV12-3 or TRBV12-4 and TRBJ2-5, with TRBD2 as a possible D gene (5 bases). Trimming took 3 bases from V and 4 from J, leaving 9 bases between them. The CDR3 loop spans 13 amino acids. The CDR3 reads CASSFFAGETQYF. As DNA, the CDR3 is TGTGCCAGCAGTTTCTTCGCGGGAGAGACCCAGTACTTC.

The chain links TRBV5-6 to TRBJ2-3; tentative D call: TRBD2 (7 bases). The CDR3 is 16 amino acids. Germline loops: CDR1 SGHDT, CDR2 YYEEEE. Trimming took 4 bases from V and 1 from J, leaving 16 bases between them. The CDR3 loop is CASSNGGLRGTDTQYF. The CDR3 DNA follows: TGTGCCAGCAGCAACGGGGGGCTGAGGGGCACAGATACGCAGTATTTT.

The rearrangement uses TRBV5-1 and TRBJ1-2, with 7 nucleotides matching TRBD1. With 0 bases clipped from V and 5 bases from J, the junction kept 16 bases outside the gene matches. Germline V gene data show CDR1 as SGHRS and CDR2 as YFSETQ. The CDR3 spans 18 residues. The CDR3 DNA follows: TGCGCCAGCAGCTTGGCCCTTTATCCGGGACAGCGCTTTTATGGCTACACCTTC. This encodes CASSLALYPGQRFYGYTF.

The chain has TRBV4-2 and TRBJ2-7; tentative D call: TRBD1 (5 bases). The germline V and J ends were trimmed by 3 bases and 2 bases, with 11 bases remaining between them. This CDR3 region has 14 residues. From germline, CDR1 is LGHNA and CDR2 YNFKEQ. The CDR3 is CASSHGVTAYEQYF. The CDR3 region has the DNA TGTGCCAGCAGCCACGGAGTGACAGCCTACGAGCAGTACTTC.

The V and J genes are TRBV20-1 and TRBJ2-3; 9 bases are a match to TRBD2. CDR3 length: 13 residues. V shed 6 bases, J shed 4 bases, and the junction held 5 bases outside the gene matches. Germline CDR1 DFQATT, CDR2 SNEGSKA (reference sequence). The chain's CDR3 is CSATSGRADTQYF. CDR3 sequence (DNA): TGCAGTGCCACTAGCGGGCGGGCAGATACGCAGTATTTT.

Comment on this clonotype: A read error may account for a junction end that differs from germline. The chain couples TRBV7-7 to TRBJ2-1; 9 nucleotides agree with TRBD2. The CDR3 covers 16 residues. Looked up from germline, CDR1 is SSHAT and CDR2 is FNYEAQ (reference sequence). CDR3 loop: CASSLGGLAGSNEQFF. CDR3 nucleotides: TGTGCTAGCAGCTTAGGCGGTCTAGCGGGAAGCAATGAGCAGTTCTTC.

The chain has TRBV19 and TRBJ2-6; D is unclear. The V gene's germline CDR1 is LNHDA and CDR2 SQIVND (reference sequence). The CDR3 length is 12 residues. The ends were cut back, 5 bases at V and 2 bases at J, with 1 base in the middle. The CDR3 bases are TGTGCCAGTAGTGCTGGGGCCAACGTCCTGACTTTC. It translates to CASSAGANVLTF.

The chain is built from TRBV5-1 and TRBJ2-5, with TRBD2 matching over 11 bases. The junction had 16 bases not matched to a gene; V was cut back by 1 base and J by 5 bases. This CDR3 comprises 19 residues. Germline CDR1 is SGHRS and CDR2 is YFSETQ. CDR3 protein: CASSLRLAGGYLLPETQYF. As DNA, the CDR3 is TGCGCCAGCAGCTTGCGTCTAGCGGGGGGCTACCTCCTTCCTGAGACCCAGTACTTC.

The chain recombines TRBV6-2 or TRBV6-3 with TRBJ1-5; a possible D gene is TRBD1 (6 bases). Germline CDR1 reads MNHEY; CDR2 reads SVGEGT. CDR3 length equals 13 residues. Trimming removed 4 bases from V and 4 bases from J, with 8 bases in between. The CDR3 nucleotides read TGTGCCAGCAGTTTGACAGGAAATCAGCCCCAGCATTTT. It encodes CASSLTGNQPQHF.

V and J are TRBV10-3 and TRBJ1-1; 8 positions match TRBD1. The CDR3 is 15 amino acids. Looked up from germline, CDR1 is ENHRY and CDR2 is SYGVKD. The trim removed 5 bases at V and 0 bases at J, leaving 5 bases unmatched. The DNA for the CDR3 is TGTGCCATCAGTTCCGGACAGGGCATGAACACTGAAGCTTTCTTT. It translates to CAISSGQGMNTEAFF.

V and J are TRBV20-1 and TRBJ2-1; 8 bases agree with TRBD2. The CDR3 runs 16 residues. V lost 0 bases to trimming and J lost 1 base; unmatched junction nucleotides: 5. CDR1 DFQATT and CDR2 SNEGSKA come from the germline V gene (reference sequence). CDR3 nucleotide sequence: TGCAGTGCTAGAGAAAGGGGCGGGGGGTCCTACAATGAGCAGTTCTTC. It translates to CSARERGGGSYNEQFF.

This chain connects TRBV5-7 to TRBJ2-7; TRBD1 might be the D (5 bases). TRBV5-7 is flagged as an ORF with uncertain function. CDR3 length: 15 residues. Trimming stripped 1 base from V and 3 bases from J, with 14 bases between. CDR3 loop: CASSLFGQGFYEQYF. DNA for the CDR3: TGTGCCAGCAGCTTGTTTGGCCAGGGCTTCTACGAGCAGTACTTC.

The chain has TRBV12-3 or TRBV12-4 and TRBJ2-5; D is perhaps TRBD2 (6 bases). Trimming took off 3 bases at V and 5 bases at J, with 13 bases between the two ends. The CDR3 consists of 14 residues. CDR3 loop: CASSFGGPWETQYF. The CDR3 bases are TGTGCCAGCAGTTTTGGAGGGCCATGGGAGACCCAGTACTTC.

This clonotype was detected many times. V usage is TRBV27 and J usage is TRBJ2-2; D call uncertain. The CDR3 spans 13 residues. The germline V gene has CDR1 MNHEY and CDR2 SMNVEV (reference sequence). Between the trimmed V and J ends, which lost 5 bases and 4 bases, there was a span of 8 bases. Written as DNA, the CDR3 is TGTGCCAGCAGTGGGCTGGTCACCGGGGAGCTGTTTTTT. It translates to CASSGLVTGELFF.